This T cell receptor (beta chain) was documented in a study of OX40 agonist ivuxolimab in advanced cancers. This table comes from immunoSEQ multiplex PCR, and its TCRdb copy is limited to in-frame clones, with some not included. The sample has tens of thousands of clones, about nine tenths seen once. Points from the study as a whole: CD8+ T cells averaged more expanded clones than CD4+. Expanded peripheral T-cell antigen specificity went undetermined.

Germline lookup yields CDR1 MDHEN and CDR2 SYDVKM. This CDR3 contains 14 residues. V dropped 6 bases and J dropped 10 bases, with 19 bases sitting between them. With baseline, cycle 4 day 1, and cycle 7 day 1 as timepoints, blood was sampled. Notes on this clone: Antigen specificity is unknown.

This clonotype was sampled from an adult with an advanced solid tumor such as melanoma, head and neck, liver or kidney cancer. V usage is TRBV28 and J usage is TRBJ2-1; D is uncertain. The sample in question was CD4+ or CD8+ T cells sorted from blood, obtained in a trial of the OX40 agonist ivuxolimab. CDR3 in amino acids: CASSPGLLRREQFF. The CDR3 DNA follows: TGTGCCAGCAGCCCGGGTCTCCTTCGTAGGGAGCAGTTCTTC.